This TCR beta chain came from a study of control samples from healthy donors and cancer patients. TCRdb's table, derived via immunoSEQ multiplex PCR, lists solely in-frame clones and lacks some. Of about 80,000 clones listed, around 92% are singletons. Sequenced sample: blood. The TCR comes from a man aged 45-65 years in good health.

CDR3 DNA: TGTGCCACCAGTGACCGGGACAGGGCCACCGTGGGCTACACCTTC. It is translated as CATSDRDRATVGYTF. V is TRBV24-1 and J is TRBJ1-2; 9 bases are a match to TRBD1. The CDR3 runs 15 residues. The germline gives CDR1 KGHDR, CDR2 SFDVKD. V lost 4 bases to trimming and J lost 8 bases; unmatched junction nucleotides: 10.